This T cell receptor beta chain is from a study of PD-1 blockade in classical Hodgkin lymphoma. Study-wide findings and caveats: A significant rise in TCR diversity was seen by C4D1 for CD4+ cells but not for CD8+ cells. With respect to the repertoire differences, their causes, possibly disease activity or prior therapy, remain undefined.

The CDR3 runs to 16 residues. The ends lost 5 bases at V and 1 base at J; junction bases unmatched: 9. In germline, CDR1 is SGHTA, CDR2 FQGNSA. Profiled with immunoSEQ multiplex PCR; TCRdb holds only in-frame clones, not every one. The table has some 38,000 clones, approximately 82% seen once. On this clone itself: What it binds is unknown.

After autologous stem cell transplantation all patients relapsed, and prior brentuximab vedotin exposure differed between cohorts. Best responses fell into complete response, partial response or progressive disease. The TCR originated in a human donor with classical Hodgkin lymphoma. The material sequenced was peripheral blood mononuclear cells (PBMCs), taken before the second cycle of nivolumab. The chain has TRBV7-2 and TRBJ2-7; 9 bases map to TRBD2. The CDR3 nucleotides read TGTGCCAGCAGCCTACTGGGGCTAGCGGGGTCCTACGAGCAGTACTTC. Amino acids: CASSLLGLAGSYEQYF.